This T cell receptor beta chain was profiled in a study of T cells expressing NK-cell markers. Study information: Sorted T-cell subsets CD3+CD56+NKG2C+, CD3+CD56+NKG2C- and CD3+CD56-NKG2C+ were TCR beta-sequenced. The eight sequenced donors comprised seven who were HCMV-seropositive and one who was seronegative.

TCRdb reanalyzed the 5' RACE reads and collapses them to one entry per CDR3 protein, without DNA. This table holds 160,000 or so distinct CDR3 sequences. CDR1 and CDR2 (germline): DFQATT, SNEGSKA (reference sequence). The CDR3 runs to 14 residues. This clonotype was sampled from a woman aged 18-70 years in good health. The genes are TRBV20-1 and TRBJ2-1; TCRdb's assignment of TRBD2 cannot be checked, as there is no DNA. What was sequenced was blood T cells: a sorted CD56 or NKG2C T cell subset, CD4+ or CD8+ T cells, or bulk PBMC T cells (not recorded which). Here the CDR3 reads CSARTSGFYNEQFF.